This TCR beta chain was found in a study of T cell changes during pregnancy in multiple sclerosis. The V and J ends lost 7 bases and 10 bases respectively, with 10 bases between them. Germline CDR1 MNHNS, CDR2 SASEGT. The CDR3 length is 10 residues. Measured with immunoSEQ multiplex PCR; TCRdb has only the in-frame clones, and not every one. The table lists under 55,000 clones, roughly nine tenths of them singletons. V usage is TRBV6-1 and J usage is TRBJ1-1; TRBD1 might be the D (5 bases). The source of this sequence is a female donor with multiple sclerosis, enrolled in a pregnancy study. This sample comprised CD8+ T cells from peripheral blood mononuclear cells, obtained after pregnancy. The CDR3, as DNA: TGTGCCAGCATGGGACTGGCAGCTTTCTTT. This codes for CASMGLAAFF.